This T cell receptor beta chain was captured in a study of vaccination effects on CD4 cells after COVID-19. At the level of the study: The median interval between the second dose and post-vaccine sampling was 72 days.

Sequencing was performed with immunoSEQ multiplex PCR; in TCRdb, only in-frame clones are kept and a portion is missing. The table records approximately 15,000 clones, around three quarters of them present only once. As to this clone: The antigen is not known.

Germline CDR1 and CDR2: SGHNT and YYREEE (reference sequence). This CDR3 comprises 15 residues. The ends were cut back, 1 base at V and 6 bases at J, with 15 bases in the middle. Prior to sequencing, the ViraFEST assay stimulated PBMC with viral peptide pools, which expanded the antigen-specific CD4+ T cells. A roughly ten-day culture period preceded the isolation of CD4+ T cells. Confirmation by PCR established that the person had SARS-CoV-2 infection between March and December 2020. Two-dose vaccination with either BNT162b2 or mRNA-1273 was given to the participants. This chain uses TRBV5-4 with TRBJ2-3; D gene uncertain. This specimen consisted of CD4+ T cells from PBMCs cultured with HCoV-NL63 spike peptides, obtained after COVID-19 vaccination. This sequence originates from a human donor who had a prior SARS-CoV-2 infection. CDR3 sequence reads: CASSLSWVTRDTQYF. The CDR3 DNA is TGTGCCAGCAGCTTGAGTTGGGTCACAAGGGATACGCAGTATTTT.